The clone carrying this T cell receptor beta chain was picked up a small number of times. Antigen unknown. The time point was: pre-sensitization, week 0. Treatment specified: therapeutic diphenylcyclopropenone sensitization with weekly scalp DPC. The CDR3 extends over 13 amino acids. Trimming removed 0 bases at V and 8 bases at J, with 10 bases between. In germline, CDR1 is SQVTM, CDR2 ANQGSEA. TCRdb itself ran the RACE reads through MiXCR, one entry per CDR3 protein. Of roughly 380,000 distinct CDR3 sequences in the sample, approximately 5.1% were seen once. The data originate from a study of human T cells and chemical hapten exposure. The wider study: All through the roughly 25-week study, the scalp of each patient received diphenylcyclopropenone doses weekly.

Whole-study results and caveats: Correlating positively with patch test score were the PT1 expanded TCR counts. There was no change with DPC sensitization in TCRs above 1 in 1000 frequency. Controls had significantly fewer large CDR3 similarity clusters than were formed by expanded TCRs.

The origin of this receptor is a woman in her fifties or sixties with alopecia areata. Some clones in this sample may be carry-over from other donors' samples. The chain carries TRBV29-1 and TRBJ1-4; a possible D gene is TRBD1 (5 bases). Sequences were derived from whole blood, sampled in connection with sensitization to the hapten diphenylcyclopropenone (DPC). This CDR3 is CSVEDQGGEKLFF. CDR3 DNA: TGCAGCGTTGAAGATCAGGGCGGGGAAAAACTGTTTTTT.